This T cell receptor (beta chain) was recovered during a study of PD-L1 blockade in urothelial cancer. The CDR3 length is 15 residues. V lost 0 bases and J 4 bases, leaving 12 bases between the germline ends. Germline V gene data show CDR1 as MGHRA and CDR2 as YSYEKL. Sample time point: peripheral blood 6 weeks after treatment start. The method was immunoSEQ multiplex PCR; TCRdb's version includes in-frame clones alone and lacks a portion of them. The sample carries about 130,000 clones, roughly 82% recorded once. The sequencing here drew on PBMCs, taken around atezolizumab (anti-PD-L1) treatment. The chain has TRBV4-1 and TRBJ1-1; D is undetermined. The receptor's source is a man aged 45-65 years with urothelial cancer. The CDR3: CASSQEGSVSTEAFF. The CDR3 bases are TGCGCCAGCAGCCAAGAAGGGAGTGTAAGCACTGAAGCTTTCTTT.